Shown below are 19 T cell receptor beta chains from a single sample sequenced in a study of PD-1 blockade in mismatch repair-deficient tumors (dated by TCRdb to 2015 to 2018). The time point label on this specimen signifies: peripheral blood 12 weeks after first pembrolizumab dose. The library was produced with the immunoSEQ multiplex PCR assay. The clones in this table, taken by TCRdb from immuneACCESS, are in-frame only. Not every clone is retained; where verified, under half of the shortfall comes from an unresolved V gene, and the cause of the rest is unknown. The sample profile shows some 26,000 clones; nearly 85% of them were found once. In total, the top ten clones hold 20% of the sample. Sample: peripheral blood, taken 12 weeks after starting pembrolizumab. These receptors originate from an adult with mismatch repair-deficient cancer.

The chain uses TRBV19 and TRBJ2-4; D may be TRBD2 (5 bases). The CDR3 covers 16 residues. Germline V lookup: CDR1 LNHDA, CDR2 SQIVND (reference sequence). V was pared by 4 bases and J by 0 bases, with 13 bases between. The CDR3 coding sequence is TGTGCCAGTAGTACTAGAGGGCTCCTAGCCAAAAACATTCAGTACTTC. It encodes CASSTRGLLAKNIQYF. The variable domain in full, completed from reference TRBV19 and TRBJ2-4, reads DGGITQSPKYLFRKEGQNVTLSCEQNLNHDAMYWYRQDPGQGLRLIYYSQIVNDFQKGDIAEGYSVSREKKESFPLTVTSAQKNPTAFYLCASSTRGLLAKNIQYFGAGTRLSVL.

J is TRBJ2-2 and V is TRBV5-1; 7 nucleotides line up with TRBD1. Germline-derived CDR1 and CDR2 are SGHRS and YFSETQ. This CDR3 spans 14 amino acids. Unmatched junction bases numbered 2, after V lost 0 bases and J lost 6 bases. The CDR3: CASSLDTGAGELFF. The CDR3 DNA is TGCGCCAGCAGCTTGGACACAGGGGCCGGGGAGCTGTTTTTT.

The chain has TRBV6-5 and TRBJ2-7, with a tentative D call TRBD1 (6 bases). In germline, CDR1 is MNHEY, CDR2 SVGAGI. V was shortened by 2 bases and J by 2 bases, with 10 bases between the two germline ends. The CDR3 sequence is 14 residues long. The CDR3, as DNA: TGTGCCAGCAGTTACGGCCAGGGGACCTACGAGCAGTACTTC. This encodes CASSYGQGTYEQYF.

This clone appeared a single time. The V and J genes are TRBV19 and TRBJ2-5; D may correspond to TRBD1 or TRBD2 (5 bases each). This CDR3 region has 17 residues. Trimming pared 0 bases from V and 4 bases from J, leaving 18 bases between. Looked up from germline, CDR1 is LNHDA and CDR2 is SQIVND (reference sequence). The CDR3 sequence is CASSIDPGDDKLETQYF. The CDR3 region has the DNA TGTGCCAGTAGTATAGATCCCGGGGACGACAAGTTAGAGACCCAGTACTTC.

In its sample, this clone was seen once. The genes are TRBV28 and TRBJ2-7, with D possibly TRBD1 on 6 matching bases. Germline lookup yields CDR1 MDHEN and CDR2 SYDVKM. The V end lost 3 bases, the J end lost 3 bases, and 18 bases lay between the germline ends. This CDR3 has 16 amino acids. CDR3 coding DNA: TGTGCCAGCAGTTTCCCCACCGACAGGTTAAACTACGAGCAGTACTTC. Protein: CASSFPTDRLNYEQYF.

This chain connects TRBV19 to TRBJ1-2; TRBD1 matches 7 bases. The germline gives CDR1 LNHDA, CDR2 SQIVND (reference sequence). The junction had 11 bases not matched to a gene; V was cut back by 5 bases and J by 5 bases. The CDR3 is made up of 15 amino acids. The CDR3 DNA follows: TGTGCCAGTAGTCCTCCGACAGGGAGAGGGTATGGCTACACCTTC. Translated, it gives CASSPPTGRGYGYTF.

The genes are TRBV29-1 and TRBJ2-5; no clear D. The CDR3 runs to 13 residues. Deletions cut 4 bases from V and 3 bases from J, with 12 bases between. Germline loops: CDR1 SQVTM, CDR2 ANQGSEA. The CDR3 loop reads CSVGNWVEETQYF. CDR3 coding DNA: TGCAGCGTTGGGAACTGGGTAGAAGAGACCCAGTACTTC.

This chain links TRBV2 with TRBJ2-1, with D tentatively TRBD1 (5 bases). The V end lost 6 bases, the J end lost 3 bases, and 9 bases lay between the germline ends. CDR3 length equals 13 residues. Per the germline V gene, CDR1 is SNHLY and CDR2 is FYNNEI. The CDR3 is CASSSQGYNEQFF. CDR3 nucleotides: TGTGCCAGCAGCAGTCAGGGCTACAATGAGCAGTTCTTC.

V and J are TRBV11-2 and TRBJ2-1; a weak D match, TRBD2 (6 bases). V dropped 1 base and J dropped 6 bases, with 10 bases sitting between them. Germline V lookup: CDR1 SGHAT, CDR2 FQNNGV. This CDR3 has 14 residues. The CDR3 is CASSLVTRGNEQFF. CDR3 nucleotide sequence: TGTGCCAGCAGCTTAGTGACTAGAGGCAATGAGCAGTTCTTC. Full variable domain (remainder filled in from reference TRBV11-2 and TRBJ2-1): EAGVAQSPRYKIIEKRQSVAFWCNPISGHATLYWYQQILGQGPKLLIQFQNNGVVDDSQLPKDRFSAERLKGVDSTLKIQPAKLEDSAVYLCASSLVTRGNEQFFGPGTRLTVL.

J is TRBJ2-7 and V is TRBV7-6; 9 nucleotides agree with TRBD2. The CDR3 runs 17 residues. V was clipped by 1 base and J by 5 bases; unmatched bases: 12. The germline gives CDR1 SGHVS, CDR2 FNYEAQ. CDR3 DNA sequence: TGTGCCAGCAGCTTAGTGGCTAGCGGGATGGGACTCCACGAGCAGTACTTC. This encodes CASSLVASGMGLHEQYF. Full variable domain (remainder filled in from reference TRBV7-6 and TRBJ2-7): GAGVSQSPRYKVTKRGQDVALRCDPISGHVSLYWYRQALGQGPEFLTYFNYEAQQDKSGLPNDRFSAERPEGSISTLTIQRTEQRDSAMYRCASSLVASGMGLHEQYFGPGTRLTVT.

The chain uses TRBV28 and TRBJ2-4, with D possibly being TRBD1 or TRBD2 (6 bases each). The CDR3 is 13 residues long. V shed 5 bases and J shed 7 bases, with 12 bases lying between them. Per the germline V gene, CDR1 is MDHEN and CDR2 is SYDVKM. DNA for the CDR3: TGTGCCAGCAGTCCAGGGGAGGCGAACATTCAGTACTTC. It encodes CASSPGEANIQYF.

J is TRBJ2-2 and V is TRBV4-2, with D possibly being TRBD1 (6 bases). Germline CDR1 and CDR2: LGHNA and YNFKEQ. The CDR3 totals 15 residues. V lost 4 bases and J 1 base, leaving 10 bases between the germline ends. This CDR3 is CASSPSTGNTGELFF. In nucleotides, the CDR3 is TGTGCCAGCAGCCCTTCGACAGGGAACACCGGGGAGCTGTTTTTT.

The chain recombines TRBV27 with TRBJ2-5, with TRBD2 matching 13 bases. Trimming took 2 bases from V and 9 from J; bases not matched to a gene: 9. Per germline, CDR1 MNHEY and CDR2 SMNVEV (reference sequence). The CDR3 has 16 residues. CDR3 amino acids: CASSLRLAGGHQAQYF. CDR3 nucleotide sequence: TGTGCCAGCAGTTTAAGACTAGCGGGAGGCCATCAGGCCCAGTACTTC.

This clone is termed medium-sized. The J gene is TRBJ1-1, the V gene TRBV4-2; TRBD1 matches 8 bases. Germline V lookup: CDR1 LGHNA, CDR2 YNFKEQ. This CDR3 is 17 amino acids long. Trimming took 0 bases from V and 5 from J; bases not matched to a gene: 11. The CDR3 region is CASSQDSAGQGRTEAFF. CDR3 DNA: TGTGCCAGCAGCCAAGATTCTGCAGGACAGGGTCGGACTGAAGCTTTCTTT.

This clone has only a few counts. The J gene is TRBJ2-2, the V gene TRBV6-4, with TRBD2 matching 12 bases. Germline trimming cut 4 bases from V and 3 bases from J; bases unmatched to any gene: 0. CDR3 length: 15 amino acids. Germline V lookup: CDR1 MRHNA, CDR2 SNTAGT. CDR3 nucleotide sequence: TGTGCCAGCAGTGGACTAGCGGGAGACACCGGGGAGCTGTTTTTT. It translates to CASSGLAGDTGELFF.

The CDR3 region is CASSFAGTSGIFQETQYF. The CDR3 DNA reads as TGTGCCAGCAGCTTCGCCGGGACTAGCGGCATATTCCAAGAGACCCAGTACTTC. The gene calls are TRBV7-8 and TRBJ2-5; 11 bases line up with TRBD2. The CDR3 spans 18 residues. Trimming cost V 3 bases and J 1 base; bases outside gene matches: 10. Germline lookup yields CDR1 SGHVS and CDR2 FQNEAQ.

The J gene is TRBJ2-3, the V gene TRBV5-5, with D possibly matching TRBD2 (5 bases). Germline CDR1 is SGHKS and CDR2 is YYEKEE (reference sequence). With 4 bases removed from V and 11 bases from J, the gap between germline ends came to 14 bases. This CDR3 is built from 12 residues. The CDR3, as DNA: TGTGCCAGCAGCCGAAGTGGGAGCAGGCAGTATTTT. Translated, it gives CASSRSGSRQYF.

The chain couples TRBV6-5 to TRBJ2-1; TRBD2 might be the D (6 bases). This CDR3 spans 14 amino acids. V lost 0 bases, J lost 3 bases, and 6 bases lay in between. CDR1 MNHEY and CDR2 SVGAGI come from the germline V gene. The CDR3 nucleotides are TGTGCCAGCAGTTACTCGACTAGCTACAATGAGCAGTTCTTC. Protein sequence: CASSYSTSYNEQFF.

This clone appeared once. The V gene is TRBV19, the J gene TRBJ2-3; 9 bases map to TRBD2. This CDR3 has 16 amino acids. The V gene's germline CDR1 is LNHDA and CDR2 SQIVND (reference sequence). With 5 bases clipped from V and 0 bases from J, the junction kept 6 bases outside the gene matches. In DNA, the CDR3 is TGTGCCAGTAGTCTTACAGCGGGAGGCAGCACAGATACGCAGTATTTT. It codes for CASSLTAGGSTDTQYF. The variable domain in full, with the rest retrieved from reference TRBV19 and TRBJ2-3, is DGGITQSPKYLFRKEGQNVTLSCEQNLNHDAMYWYRQDPGQGLRLIYYSQIVNDFQKGDIAEGYSVSREKKESFPLTVTSAQKNPTAFYLCASSLTAGGSTDTQYFGPGTRLTVL.